The 5 T cell receptor beta chains in this list originate from one sample, sequenced in a study of OX40 agonist ivuxolimab in advanced cancers. Libraries were made using the immunoSEQ multiplex PCR assay. Here the immuneACCESS table is served through TCRdb, limited to in-frame sequences with V and J called. Missing clones are a known gap in these copies; in checked studies unresolved V genes cover under half, and the rest lacks a known reason. The sample table contains about 110,000 clones; only one count was recorded for under 95% of them. The ten biggest clones cover over 0.6% of the sample. Source: CD4+ or CD8+ T cells sorted from blood, taken in a trial of the OX40 agonist ivuxolimab. The origin of the receptors is an adult with an advanced solid tumor such as melanoma, head and neck, liver or kidney cancer.

This clone was counted once. CDR3 bases: TGTGCCAGCAGCTTGCCCCGGGACACCCCGCCGGATACGCAGTATTTT. The encoded protein is CASSLPRDTPPDTQYF. The chain couples TRBV7-9 to TRBJ2-3, with TRBD1 as a possible D gene (6 bases). Between the trimmed V and J ends, which lost 3 bases and 6 bases, there was a span of 19 bases. The CDR3 spans 16 residues. In germline, CDR1 is SEHNR, CDR2 FQNEAQ (reference sequence). Combining the CDR3 with reference TRBV7-9 and TRBJ2-3 gives the whole variable domain DTGVSQNPRHKITKRGQNVTFRCDPISEHNRLYWYRQTLGQGPEFLTYFQNEAQLEKSRLLSDRFSAERPKGSFSTLEIQRTEQGDSAMYLCASSLPRDTPPDTQYFGPGTRLTVL.

The gene calls are TRBV6-5 and TRBJ2-7; 8 bases fit TRBD1. Germline loops: CDR1 MNHEY, CDR2 SVGAGI. This CDR3 region has 11 residues. The ends lost 8 bases at V and 9 bases at J; junction bases unmatched: 6. CDR3 sequence: CASGQGGGQYF. The CDR3 DNA follows: TGTGCCAGCGGACAGGGAGGCGGGCAGTACTTC.

The chain has TRBV11-2 and TRBJ1-5; D gene uncertain. The CDR3 is 14 amino acids. Germline loops: CDR1 SGHAT, CDR2 FQNNGV. Between the trimmed V and J ends, which lost 2 bases and 5 bases, there was a span of 10 bases. CDR3 amino acids: CASSLLSGDQPQHF. CDR3 DNA sequence: TGTGCCAGCAGCTTATTATCCGGAGATCAGCCCCAGCATTTT.

The V call is TRBV5-1, the J call TRBJ1-4; possibly TRBD1 for D (5 bases). The ends were cut back, 4 bases at V and 11 bases at J, with 18 bases in the middle. Germline V CDR1 and CDR2: SGHRS, YFSETQ. This CDR3 spans 14 amino acids. The CDR3 DNA sequence: TGCGCCAGCAGCACCGGGACGGCCCTGGGGAAACTGTTTTTT. Protein product: CASSTGTALGKLFF. The full variable domain, with the rest looked up from reference TRBV5-1 and TRBJ1-4, is KAGVTQTPRYLIKTRGQQVTLSCSPISGHRSVSWYQQTPGQGLQFLFEYFSETQRNKGNFPGRFSGRQFSNSRSEMNVSTLELGDSALYLCASSTGTALGKLFFGSGTQLSVL.

This sequence joins TRBV5-1 and TRBJ2-2; maybe TRBD2 (5 bases). CDR1 and CDR2 from the germline V gene are SGHRS and YFSETQ. CDR3 length: 16 amino acids. V was trimmed by 0 bases and J by 7 bases, leaving 16 bases between them. The CDR3 bases are TGCGCCAGCAGCTTGGGACTCGACTACTCAGGCGGGGAGCTGTTTTTT. Residues: CASSLGLDYSGGELFF.